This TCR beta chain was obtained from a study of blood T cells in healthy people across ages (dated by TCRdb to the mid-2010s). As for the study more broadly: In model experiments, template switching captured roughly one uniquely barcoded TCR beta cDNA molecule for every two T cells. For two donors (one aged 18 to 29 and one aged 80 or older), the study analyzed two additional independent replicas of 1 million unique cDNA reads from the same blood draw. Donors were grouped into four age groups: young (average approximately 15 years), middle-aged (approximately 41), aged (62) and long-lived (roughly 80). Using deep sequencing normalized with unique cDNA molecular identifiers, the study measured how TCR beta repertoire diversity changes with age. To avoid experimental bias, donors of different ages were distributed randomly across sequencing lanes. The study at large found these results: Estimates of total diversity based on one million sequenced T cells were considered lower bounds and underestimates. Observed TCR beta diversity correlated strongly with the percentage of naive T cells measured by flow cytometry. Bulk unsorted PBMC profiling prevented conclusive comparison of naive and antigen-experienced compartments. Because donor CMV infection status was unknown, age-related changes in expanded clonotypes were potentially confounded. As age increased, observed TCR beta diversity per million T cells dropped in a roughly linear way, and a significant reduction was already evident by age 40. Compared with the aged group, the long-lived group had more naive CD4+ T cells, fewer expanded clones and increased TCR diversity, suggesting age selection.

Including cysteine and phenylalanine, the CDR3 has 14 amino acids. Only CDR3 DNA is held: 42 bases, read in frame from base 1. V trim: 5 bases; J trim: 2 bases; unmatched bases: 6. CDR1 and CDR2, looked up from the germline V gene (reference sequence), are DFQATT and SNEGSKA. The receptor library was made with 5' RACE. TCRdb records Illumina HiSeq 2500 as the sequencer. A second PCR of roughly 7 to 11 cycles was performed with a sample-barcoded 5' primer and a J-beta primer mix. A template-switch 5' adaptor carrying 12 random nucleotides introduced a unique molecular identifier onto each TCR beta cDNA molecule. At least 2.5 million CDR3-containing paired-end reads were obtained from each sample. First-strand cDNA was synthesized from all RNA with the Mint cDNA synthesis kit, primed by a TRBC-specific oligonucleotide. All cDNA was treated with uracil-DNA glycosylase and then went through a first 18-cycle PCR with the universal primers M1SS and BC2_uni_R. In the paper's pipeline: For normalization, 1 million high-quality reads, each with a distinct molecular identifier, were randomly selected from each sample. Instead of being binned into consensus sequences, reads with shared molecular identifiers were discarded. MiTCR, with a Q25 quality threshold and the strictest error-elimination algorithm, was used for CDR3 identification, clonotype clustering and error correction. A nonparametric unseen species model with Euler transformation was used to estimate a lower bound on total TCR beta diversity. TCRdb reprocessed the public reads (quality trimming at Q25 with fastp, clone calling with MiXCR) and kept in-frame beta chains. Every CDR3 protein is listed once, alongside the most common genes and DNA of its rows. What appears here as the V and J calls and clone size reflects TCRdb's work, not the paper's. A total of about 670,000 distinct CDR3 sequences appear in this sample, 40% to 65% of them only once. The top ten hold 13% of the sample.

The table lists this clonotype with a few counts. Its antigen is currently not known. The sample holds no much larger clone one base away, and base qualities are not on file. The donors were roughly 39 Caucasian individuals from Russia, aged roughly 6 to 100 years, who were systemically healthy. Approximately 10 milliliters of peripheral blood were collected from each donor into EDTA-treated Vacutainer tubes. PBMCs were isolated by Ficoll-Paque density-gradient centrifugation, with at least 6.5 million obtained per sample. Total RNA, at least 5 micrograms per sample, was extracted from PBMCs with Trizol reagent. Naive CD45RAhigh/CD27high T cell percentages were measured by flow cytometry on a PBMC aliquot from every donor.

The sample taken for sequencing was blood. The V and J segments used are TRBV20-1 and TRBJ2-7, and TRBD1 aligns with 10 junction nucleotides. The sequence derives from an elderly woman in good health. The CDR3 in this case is CSAGQGGNPYEQYF. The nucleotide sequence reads TGCAGTGCTGGACAGGGGGGGAATCCCTACGAGCAGTACTTC.